This T cell receptor (beta chain) was identified in a study of T cell responses to AZD1222 COVID-19 vaccine. Of note for this clone: The antigen is not known.

This table comes from immunoSEQ multiplex PCR, and its TCRdb copy is limited to in-frame clones, with some not included. Of fewer than 120,000 clones listed, just under 95% were seen once; the top ten hold 7.8%. The study, taken as a whole, reports: Only 6 or 7 AZD1222 recipients tested seropositive at baseline.

This specimen consisted of peripheral blood, obtained on day 0 of AZD1222 vaccination. The origin of this receptor is an adult in good health.

CDR3 DNA: TGCAGTGTCCCGGGAGAGCCCCAGCATTTT. Translation gives CSVPGEPQHF. The V call is TRBV20-1, the J call TRBJ1-5; D is undetermined. This CDR3 contains 10 residues. The germline V and J ends were trimmed by 7 bases and 8 bases, with 9 bases remaining between them. The germline gives CDR1 DFQATT, CDR2 SNEGSKA (reference sequence).